This T cell receptor (beta chain) originates from a study of T-cell memory formation after mild COVID-19. The wider study: Largely, TCR clusters stayed within a single donor. Notes on the study in general: Mostly located in CM and EM were contracting CD4+ clones, with contracting CD8+ clones located in EMRA. Some clones that responded turned up in pre-infection memory, which suggests that cross-reactive memory joined in.

At least ten counts were recorded for this clonotype. What it binds is not known. Constant-segment primers served in 5'RACE that generated TCR alpha and TCR beta cDNA libraries bearing sample barcodes and UMIs. From the 5' RACE reads, TCRdb called clonotypes with MiXCR, one entry per CDR3 protein. The data contain just under 150,000 distinct CDR3 sequences, roughly 19% of them singletons. The germline V gene encodes CDR1 SGDLS and CDR2 YYNGEE. Trimming removed 2 bases from V and 5 bases from J; junction bases left unmatched: 8. The CDR3 spans 15 residues. This TCR was recovered from an adult woman who had mild COVID-19 (a few samples of this study predate the infection). Cell type and time point are not known. This chain links TRBV9 with TRBJ2-5, with 8 bases fitting TRBD2. The sample comprised PBMCs or a T cell subset sorted from them (not recorded which). The CDR3 nucleotides are TGTGCCAGCAGCGTGGGAGCGGGAGCGGGTGAGACCCAGTACTTC. Translated: CASSVGAGAGETQYF.